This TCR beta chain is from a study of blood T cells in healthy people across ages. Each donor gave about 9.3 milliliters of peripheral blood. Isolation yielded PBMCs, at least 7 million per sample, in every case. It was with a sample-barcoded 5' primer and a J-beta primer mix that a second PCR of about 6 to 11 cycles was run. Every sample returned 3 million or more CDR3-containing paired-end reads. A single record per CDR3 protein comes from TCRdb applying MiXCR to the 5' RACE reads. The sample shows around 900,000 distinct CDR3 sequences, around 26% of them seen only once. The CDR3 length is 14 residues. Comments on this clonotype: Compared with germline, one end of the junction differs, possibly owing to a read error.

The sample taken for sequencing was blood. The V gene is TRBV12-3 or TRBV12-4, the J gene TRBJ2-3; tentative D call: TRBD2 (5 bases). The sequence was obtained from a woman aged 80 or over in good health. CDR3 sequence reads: CASSLGLLTDMQYF. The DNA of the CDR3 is TGTGCCAGCAGTCTTGGACTTCTCACAGATATGCAGTATTTT.